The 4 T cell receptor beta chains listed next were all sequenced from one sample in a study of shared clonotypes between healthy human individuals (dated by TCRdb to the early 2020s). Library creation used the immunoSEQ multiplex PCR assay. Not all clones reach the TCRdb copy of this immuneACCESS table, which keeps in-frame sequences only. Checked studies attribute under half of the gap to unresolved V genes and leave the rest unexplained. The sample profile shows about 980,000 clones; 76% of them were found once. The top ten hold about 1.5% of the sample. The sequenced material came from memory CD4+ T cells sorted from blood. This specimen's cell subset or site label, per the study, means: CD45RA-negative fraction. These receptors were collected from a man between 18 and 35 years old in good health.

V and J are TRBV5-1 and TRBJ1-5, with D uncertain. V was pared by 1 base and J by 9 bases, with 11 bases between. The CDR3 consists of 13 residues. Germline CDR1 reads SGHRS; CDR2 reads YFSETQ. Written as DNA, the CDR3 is TGCGCCAGCAGCTTGAACCCGTCCGGGCCCCAGCATTTT. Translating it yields CASSLNPSGPQHF. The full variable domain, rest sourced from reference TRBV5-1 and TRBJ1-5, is KAGVTQTPRYLIKTRGQQVTLSCSPISGHRSVSWYQQTPGQGLQFLFEYFSETQRNKGNFPGRFSGRQFSNSRSEMNVSTLELGDSALYLCASSLNPSGPQHFGDGTRLSIL.

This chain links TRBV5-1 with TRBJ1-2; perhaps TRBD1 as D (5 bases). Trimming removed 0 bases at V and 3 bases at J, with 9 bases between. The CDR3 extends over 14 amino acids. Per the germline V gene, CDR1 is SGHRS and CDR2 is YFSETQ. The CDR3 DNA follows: TGCGCCAGCAGCTTGGTGACAGTTGACTATGGCTACACCTTC. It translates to CASSLVTVDYGYTF.

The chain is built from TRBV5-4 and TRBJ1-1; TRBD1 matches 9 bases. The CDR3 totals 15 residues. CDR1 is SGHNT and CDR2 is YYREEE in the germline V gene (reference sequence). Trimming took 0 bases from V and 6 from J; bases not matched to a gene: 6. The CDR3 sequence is CASSLVGTGMPEAFF. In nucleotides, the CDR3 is TGTGCCAGCAGCTTGGTCGGGACAGGGATGCCTGAAGCTTTCTTT.

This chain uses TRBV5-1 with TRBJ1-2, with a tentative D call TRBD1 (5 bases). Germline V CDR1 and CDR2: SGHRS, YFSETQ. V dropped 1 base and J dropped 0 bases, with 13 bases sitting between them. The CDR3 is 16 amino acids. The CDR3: CASSLNGGEANYGYTF. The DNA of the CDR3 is TGCGCCAGCAGCTTGAATGGGGGTGAAGCTAACTATGGCTACACCTTC.